The present T cell receptor beta chain was sequenced within a study of blood T cell repertoires in COVID-19. The overall study: PBMCs, B-cell-depleted T cells, or T cells provided the cDNA or gDNA that made up the material.

V gave up 4 bases and J gave up 1 base, with 11 bases separating them. Germline V CDR1 and CDR2: SGHKS, YYEKEE (reference sequence). This CDR3 contains 15 residues. As processed by the authors: Amplifying reference gene primers gave estimates of nucleated cell counts. The data were produced by immunoSEQ multiplex PCR, yet TCRdb's version contains in-frame clones alone and is incomplete. V, J and clone size reflect that table, while D and trimming were determined from the DNA. Among just under 350,000 clones listed, more than 70% were seen once. Enrollment of patients from Seattle took place during active infection, with longitudinal follow-up.

The receptor's source is a woman in her 70s with COVID-19, enrolled during active disease. V is TRBV5-5 and J is TRBJ2-2; a possible D gene is TRBD1 (6 bases). What was sequenced was peripheral blood. Here the CDR3 reads CASSRTAQNTGELFF. The DNA for the CDR3 is TGTGCCAGCAGCCGGACAGCCCAGAACACCGGGGAGCTGTTTTTT.